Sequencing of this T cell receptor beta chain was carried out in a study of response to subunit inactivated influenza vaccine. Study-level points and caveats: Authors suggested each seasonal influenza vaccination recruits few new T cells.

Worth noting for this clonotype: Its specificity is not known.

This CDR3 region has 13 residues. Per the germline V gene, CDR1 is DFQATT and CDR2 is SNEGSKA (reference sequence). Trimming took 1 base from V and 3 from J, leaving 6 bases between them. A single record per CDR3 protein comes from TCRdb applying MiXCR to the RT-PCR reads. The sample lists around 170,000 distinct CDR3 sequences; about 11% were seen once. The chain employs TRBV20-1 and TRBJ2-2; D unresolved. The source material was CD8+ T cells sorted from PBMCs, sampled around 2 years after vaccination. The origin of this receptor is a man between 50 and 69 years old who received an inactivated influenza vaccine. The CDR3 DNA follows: TGCAGTGCTAGAGTATTGGACACCGGGGAGCTGTTTTTT. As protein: CSARVLDTGELFF.